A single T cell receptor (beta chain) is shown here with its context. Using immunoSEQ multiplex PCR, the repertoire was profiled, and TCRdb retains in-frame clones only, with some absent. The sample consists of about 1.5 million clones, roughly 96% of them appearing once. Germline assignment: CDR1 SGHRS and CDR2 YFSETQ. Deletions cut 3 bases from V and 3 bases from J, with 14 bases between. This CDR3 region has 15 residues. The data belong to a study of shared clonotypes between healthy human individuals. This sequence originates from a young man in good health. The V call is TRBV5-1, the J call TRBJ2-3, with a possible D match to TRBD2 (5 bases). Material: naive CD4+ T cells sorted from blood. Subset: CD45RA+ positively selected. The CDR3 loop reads CASSSALPGTDTQYF. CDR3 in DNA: TGCGCCAGCAGCTCCGCCCTTCCGGGAACAGATACGCAGTATTTT.